This entry concerns a single T cell receptor (beta chain). Its target is not known. In generating TCR beta cDNA, 5'RACE template switching with UMIs was used. Following a re-call of the 5' RACE reads, TCRdb has one entry per CDR3 protein and lacks DNA. This repertoire comprises about 460,000 distinct CDR3 sequences; its ten largest clones make up around 1.4%. There are 14 residues in the CDR3. This entry comes from a study of T cells expressing NK-cell markers. On the study more broadly: Source material for TCR beta repertoires consisted of sorted CD3+CD56+NKG2C+, CD3+CD56+NKG2C- and CD3+CD56-NKG2C+ T cells. General observations from the study: The CD3+CD56-NKG2C+ fraction was also led by these clonotypes in several donors.

The sample comprised blood T cells: a sorted CD56 or NKG2C T cell subset, CD4+ or CD8+ T cells, or bulk PBMC T cells (not recorded which). The V gene is TRBV21-1, the J gene TRBJ1-5. TRBV21-1 represents a pseudogene. This clonotype was sampled from a woman aged 45 to 65 in good health. CDR3 sequence reads: CASSPSRGGQPQHF.